This T cell receptor (beta chain) was identified in a study of OX40 agonist ivuxolimab in advanced cancers. V gave up 6 bases and J gave up 9 bases, with 12 bases separating them. CDR3 length equals 12 residues. The V gene's germline CDR1 is MNHEY and CDR2 SMNVEV (reference sequence). Repertoires were generated with immunoSEQ multiplex PCR, while TCRdb's copy carries only in-frame clones and drops some. The data contain over 95,000 clones, 70% to 85% of them singletons. The investigators sampled blood at baseline, at cycle 4 day 1, and at cycle 7 day 1. The chain carries TRBV27 and TRBJ2-1; D remains ambiguous. The sample consisted of CD4+ or CD8+ T cells sorted from blood, taken in a trial of the OX40 agonist ivuxolimab. This sequence was found in an adult with an advanced solid tumor such as melanoma, head and neck, liver or kidney cancer. CDR3 nucleotides: TGTGCCAGCAGGGCCCCTGGTACTGAGCAGTTCTTC. It yields the protein CASRAPGTEQFF.